Listed here are 2 T cell receptor beta chains from one sample, sequenced in a study of human T cells and chemical hapten exposure. One entry per CDR3 protein, called by TCRdb with MiXCR from the RACE reads. The profile shows 300,000 to 350,000 distinct CDR3 sequences, around 6.9% of them singletons. Time point in this sample: patch test 1, 2 weeks after DPC sensitization. As for treatment: therapeutic diphenylcyclopropenone sensitization with weekly scalp DPC. The specimen comprised whole blood, sampled in connection with sensitization to the hapten diphenylcyclopropenone (DPC). Receptor source: a young woman with alopecia areata. Some clones in this sample may be carry-over from other donors' samples.

This clonotype was observed at least ten times. The V gene is TRBV20-1, the J gene TRBJ2-4; the D call may be TRBD1 or TRBD2 (5 bases each). Per germline, CDR1 DFQATT and CDR2 SNEGSKA (reference sequence). This CDR3 is built from 12 residues. Trimming removed 7 bases at V and 6 bases at J, with 13 bases between. CDR3: CSGELGGNIQYF. For the CDR3, the DNA is TGCAGTGGCGAGCTTGGGGGAAACATTCAGTACTTC.

This rearrangement joins TRBV10-3 to TRBJ2-5, with 9 nucleotides matching TRBD2. Germline values: CDR1 ENHRY, CDR2 SYGVKD. This CDR3 contains 16 residues. The junction had 11 bases not matched to a gene; V was cut back by 3 bases and J by 6 bases. In DNA, the CDR3 is TGTGCCATCAGTGAACCTTTAGCGGGGGCCTCAAAGACCCAGTACTTC. Translation: CAISEPLAGASKTQYF.